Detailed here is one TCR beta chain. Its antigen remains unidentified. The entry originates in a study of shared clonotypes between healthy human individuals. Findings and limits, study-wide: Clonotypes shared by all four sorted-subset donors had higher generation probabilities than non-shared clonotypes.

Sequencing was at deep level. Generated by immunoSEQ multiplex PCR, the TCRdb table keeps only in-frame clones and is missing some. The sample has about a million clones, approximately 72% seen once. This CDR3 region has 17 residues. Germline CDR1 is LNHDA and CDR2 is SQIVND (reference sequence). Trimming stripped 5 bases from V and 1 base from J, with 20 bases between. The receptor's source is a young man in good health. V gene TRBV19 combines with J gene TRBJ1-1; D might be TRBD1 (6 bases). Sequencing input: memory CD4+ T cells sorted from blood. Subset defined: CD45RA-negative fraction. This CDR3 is CASSAGWGGSWNTEAFF. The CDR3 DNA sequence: TGTGCCAGTAGTGCCGGGTGGGGGGGCAGTTGGAACACTGAAGCTTTCTTT.